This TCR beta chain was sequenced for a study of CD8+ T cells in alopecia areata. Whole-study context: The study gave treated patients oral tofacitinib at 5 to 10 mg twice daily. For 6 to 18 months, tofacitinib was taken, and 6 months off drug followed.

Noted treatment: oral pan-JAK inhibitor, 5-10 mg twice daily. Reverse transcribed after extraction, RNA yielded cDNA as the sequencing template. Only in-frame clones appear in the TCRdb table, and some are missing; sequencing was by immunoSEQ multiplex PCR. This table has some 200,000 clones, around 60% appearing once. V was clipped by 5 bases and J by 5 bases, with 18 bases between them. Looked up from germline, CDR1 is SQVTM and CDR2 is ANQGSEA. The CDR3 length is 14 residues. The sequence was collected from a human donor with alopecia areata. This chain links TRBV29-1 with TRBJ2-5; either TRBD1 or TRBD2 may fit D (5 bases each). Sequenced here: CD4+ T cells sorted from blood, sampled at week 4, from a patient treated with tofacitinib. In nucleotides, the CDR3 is TGCAGCGTTTTCGGGGCAGGGAGAGCGGAGACCCAGTACTTC. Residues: CSVFGAGRAETQYF.